This T cell receptor (beta chain) originates from a study of blood T cell repertoires in COVID-19. This CDR3 spans 14 amino acids. The ends lost 2 bases at V and 2 bases at J; junction bases unmatched: 2. CDR1 is MGHRA, CDR2 YSYEKL, per germline. Per the authors' pipeline: Using reference gene primer amplification, nucleated cell counts were estimated. The method was immunoSEQ multiplex PCR; TCRdb's version includes in-frame clones alone and lacks a portion of them. The V and J calls and clone size come from that table; D and trimming were worked out from the DNA. Counted here are roughly 220,000 clones, 84% occurring once; the ten biggest clones make up just under 20%.

The sequence was obtained from a man in his thirties or forties with active or convalescent COVID-19. The specimen was peripheral blood. This chain connects TRBV4-1 to TRBJ2-5; 7 bases are shared with TRBD1. CDR3 DNA sequence: TGCGCCAGCAGCCAAACAGGGGTTCAAGAGACCCAGTACTTC. Protein: CASSQTGVQETQYF.